A single sample gave rise to the 19 T cell receptor beta chains below, sequenced in a study of blood T cell repertoires in COVID-19. Profiling relied on immunoSEQ multiplex PCR, and the TCRdb table lists in-frame clones only, not all of them. The table lists 140,000 to 150,000 clones, 85% of them singletons. Source material: peripheral blood. These receptors were obtained from a woman in her forties with active or convalescent COVID-19.

This clone was seen only once. V gene TRBV19 combines with J gene TRBJ2-7, with TRBD2 matching over 7 bases. The CDR3 contains 15 residues. The germline V gene has CDR1 LNHDA and CDR2 SQIVND (reference sequence). After removal of 3 bases from V and 0 bases from J, the junction contained 5 bases not matched to a gene. CDR3 coding DNA: TGTGCCAGTAGTATCCTAGGCGGGGGCTCCTACGAGCAGTACTTC. It is translated as CASSILGGGSYEQYF. The full variable domain, completed using reference TRBV19 and TRBJ2-7, is DGGITQSPKYLFRKEGQNVTLSCEQNLNHDAMYWYRQDPGQGLRLIYYSQIVNDFQKGDIAEGYSVSREKKESFPLTVTSAQKNPTAFYLCASSILGGGSYEQYFGPGTRLTVT.

The chain uses TRBV6-5 and TRBJ1-6; D is perhaps TRBD1 (5 bases). V dropped 5 bases and J dropped 7 bases, with 15 bases sitting between them. The CDR3 is made up of 15 amino acids. Germline V CDR1 and CDR2: MNHEY, SVGAGI. The CDR3: CASSPQGPANSPLHF. The CDR3 DNA reads as TGTGCCAGCAGTCCTCAGGGCCCAGCAAATTCACCCCTCCACTTT.

The chain employs TRBV27 and TRBJ1-5, with D possibly being TRBD1 (5 bases). The V end was cut by 5 bases, the J end by 3 bases, with 14 bases between. The CDR3 totals 15 residues. The germline V gene encodes CDR1 MNHEY and CDR2 SMNVEV (reference sequence). The CDR3 DNA is TGTGCCAGCAGTGTACATAGGGGCTACAATCAGCCCCAGCATTTT. Translation: CASSVHRGYNQPQHF.

For the CDR3, the DNA is TGTGCCAGCAGCCAAGGACAGGTTACTGGAAACACCATATATTTT. Translating it yields CASSQGQVTGNTIYF. V and J are TRBV14 and TRBJ1-3, with D possibly being TRBD1 (6 bases). The CDR3 has 15 residues. Germline CDR1 reads SGHDN; CDR2 reads FVKESK. V was trimmed by 1 base and J by 2 bases, leaving 9 bases between them.

The CDR3 nucleotides read TGTGCCAGCAGTTCCGGGGGATTAAATGAAAAACTGTTTTTT. This gives the protein CASSSGGLNEKLFF. V is TRBV6-5 and J is TRBJ1-4; perhaps TRBD1 as D (5 bases). This CDR3 comprises 14 residues. CDR1 and CDR2 from the germline V gene are MNHEY and SVGAGI. V gave up 4 bases and J gave up 5 bases, with 11 bases separating them.

J is TRBJ1-4 and V is TRBV28; 9 bases are shared with TRBD1. V dropped 4 bases and J dropped 3; count of bases not matched to a gene: 12. The CDR3 is 18 residues long. Per germline, CDR1 MDHEN and CDR2 SYDVKM. The DNA for the CDR3 is TGTGCCAGCAGTTGGGGGACAGGGTCTATCGGTGCTAATGAAAAACTGTTTTTT. As protein: CASSWGTGSIGANEKLFF. The whole variable domain, filled in from reference TRBV28 and TRBJ1-4, reads DVKVTQSSRYLVKRTGEKVFLECVQDMDHENMFWYRQDPGLGLRLIYFSYDVKMKEKGDIPEGYSVSREKKERFSLILESASTNQTSMYLCASSWGTGSIGANEKLFFGSGTQLSVL.

The rearrangement uses TRBV6-5 and TRBJ1-2; weak D call: TRBD1 (5 bases). The germline V gene has CDR1 MNHEY and CDR2 SVGAGI. The length of the CDR3 is 13 residues. Trimming stripped 4 bases from V and 4 bases from J, with 10 bases between. Written as DNA, the CDR3 is TGTGCCAGCAGTTCATCAGGGTTCTATGGCTACACCTTC. It yields the protein CASSSSGFYGYTF.

The V and J genes are TRBV2 and TRBJ1-5; 7 bases line up with TRBD1. The V and J ends lost 4 bases and 7 bases, in that order; junction bases with no gene match: 10. CDR3 size: 15 residues. Germline loops: CDR1 SNHLY, CDR2 FYNNEI. In DNA, the CDR3 is TGTGCCAGCAGTGGGAGACAGGGAATGGGACAGCCCCAGCATTTT. Encoded protein: CASSGRQGMGQPQHF.

The chain uses TRBV7-9 and TRBJ1-2; no reliable D call. Germline V CDR1 and CDR2: SEHNR, FQNEAQ (reference sequence). The CDR3 runs 14 residues. V was shortened by 2 bases and J by 4 bases, with 11 bases between the two germline ends. The DNA of the CDR3 is TGTGCCAGCAGCTTAAATCAGGCCGTCTATGGCTACACCTTC. Translation gives CASSLNQAVYGYTF.

The CDR3: CASRRIGTANTGELFF. The CDR3 DNA reads as TGTGCCAGCAGACGGATTGGGACAGCGAACACCGGGGAGCTGTTTTTT. V gene TRBV28 combines with J gene TRBJ2-2; TRBD1 agrees at 7 bases. This CDR3 spans 16 amino acids. Germline V gene lookup returns CDR1 MDHEN and CDR2 SYDVKM. J was trimmed by 0 bases and V by 6 bases; bases with no gene match: 7. The variable domain in full, completed from reference TRBV28 and TRBJ2-2, reads DVKVTQSSRYLVKRTGEKVFLECVQDMDHENMFWYRQDPGLGLRLIYFSYDVKMKEKGDIPEGYSVSREKKERFSLILESASTNQTSMYLCASRRIGTANTGELFFGEGSRLTVL.

The rearrangement links TRBV30 to TRBJ2-1; TRBD2 matches at 8 bases. Trimming at V came to 2 bases and at J to 12 bases, leaving 6 bases not matched to a gene. This CDR3 spans 12 amino acids. CDR1 is GTSNPN and CDR2 is SVGIG in the germline V gene (reference sequence). The CDR3 spells CAWSLSGMGQFF. DNA for the CDR3: TGTGCCTGGAGTCTTAGCGGGATGGGGCAGTTCTTC.

This sequence joins TRBV19 and TRBJ1-2; D gene uncertain. CDR1 is LNHDA, CDR2 SQIVND, per germline (reference sequence). The CDR3 is 13 residues long. V was pared by 2 bases and J by 0 bases, with 4 bases between. The CDR3 protein is CASSIQTNYGYTF. CDR3 coding DNA: TGTGCCAGTAGTATACAGACTAACTATGGCTACACCTTC.

The chain combines TRBV30 with TRBJ1-4, with D possibly matching TRBD1 (6 bases). Trimming took 3 bases from V and 3 from J, leaving 8 bases between them. The CDR3 has 13 residues. Germline V gene lookup returns CDR1 GTSNPN and CDR2 SVGIG (reference sequence). The chain's CDR3 is CAWSGQSNEKLFF. The CDR3 DNA reads TGTGCCTGGAGCGGACAGTCTAATGAAAAACTGTTTTTT.

A remark on this clone: Other DNA sequences in this sample translate to the same CDR3. The chain is built from TRBV30 and TRBJ1-1, with D maybe TRBD1 (6 bases). Germline assignment: CDR1 GTSNPN and CDR2 SVGIG (reference sequence). This CDR3 comprises 11 residues. Trimming removed 2 bases at V and 8 bases at J, with 9 bases between. CDR3 coding DNA: TGTGCCTGGAGTCGGCAGGGGGAAGCTTTCTTT. Translated: CAWSRQGEAFF.

This clone was detected a few times. This sequence joins TRBV7-2 and TRBJ1-2; TRBD1 matches 7 bases. Per the germline V gene, CDR1 is SGHTA and CDR2 is FQGNSA. The CDR3 consists of 13 residues. The ends lost 5 bases at V and 4 bases at J; junction bases unmatched: 4. CDR3 in amino acids: CASSPDRAYGYTF. CDR3 DNA sequence: TGTGCCAGCAGCCCTGACAGGGCCTATGGCTACACCTTC.

V is TRBV6-4 and J is TRBJ1-5; D perhaps matches TRBD1 (5 bases). The germline CDR1 and CDR2 sequences are MRHNA and SNTAGT. Between the trimmed V and J ends, which lost 6 bases and 5 bases, there was a span of 17 bases. This CDR3 has 15 residues. CDR3 sequence reads: CASSPPRDSYQPQHF. CDR3 DNA sequence: TGTGCCAGCAGCCCCCCCCGCGACAGTTATCAGCCCCAGCATTTT.

V is TRBV4-3 and J is TRBJ1-3, with no clear D. Germline V lookup: CDR1 LGHNA, CDR2 YSLEER. V was clipped by 1 base and J by 1 base, with 17 bases between them. This CDR3 contains 18 residues. Here the CDR3 DNA reads TGCGCCAGCAGCCAAGTAGAGGGAGGGTTAGCGTCTGGAAACACCATATATTTT. This gives the protein CASSQVEGGLASGNTIYF.

This rearrangement joins TRBV24-1 to TRBJ2-1, with D perhaps matching TRBD1 (6 bases). CDR1 and CDR2 (germline): KGHDR, SFDVKD. The CDR3 has 16 amino acids. Trimming shortened V by 4 bases and J by 1 base, and 13 bases separated the two germline ends. The CDR3 loop is CATSEPTGSSYNEQFF. CDR3 coding DNA: TGTGCCACCAGTGAACCAACAGGGTCATCCTACAATGAGCAGTTCTTC.

J is TRBJ1-3 and V is TRBV4-1; D is uncertain. Trimming shortened V by 1 base and J by 3 bases, and 22 bases separated the two germline ends. This CDR3 is built from 19 residues. Germline CDR1 is MGHRA and CDR2 is YSYEKL. The CDR3 spells CASSQVSPAISPFGNTIYF. As DNA, the CDR3 is TGCGCCAGCAGCCAAGTTTCGCCGGCAATTAGCCCATTTGGAAACACCATATATTTT.